The 28 T cell receptor beta chains in this list originate from one sample, sequenced in a study of T-cell memory formation after mild COVID-19. MiXCR, run by TCRdb on the 5' RACE reads, gives a single entry per CDR3 protein. This table holds around 500,000 distinct CDR3 sequences, 15% to 20% found once. Sequencing was carried out using PBMCs or a T cell subset sorted from them (not recorded which). The receptors were sampled from an adult woman who had mild COVID-19 (a few samples of this study predate the infection). Cell type and time point are not known.

The chain couples TRBV4-3 to TRBJ1-5, with D possibly TRBD1 on 5 matching bases. V was trimmed by 0 bases and J by 3 bases, leaving 18 bases between them. Germline V gene lookup returns CDR1 LGHNA and CDR2 YSLEER. The CDR3 runs 18 residues. This CDR3 is CASSQEQAGIGFNQPQHF. In DNA, the CDR3 is TGCGCCAGCAGCCAAGAACAGGCAGGGATCGGCTTCAATCAGCCCCAGCATTTT.

A few counts support this clonotype. The CDR3 spells CATSDSVNTEAFF. The CDR3 DNA sequence: TGTGCCACCAGTGATTCAGTGAACACTGAAGCTTTCTTT. The chain couples TRBV24-1 to TRBJ1-1; no reliable D call. The length of the CDR3 is 13 residues. Germline loops: CDR1 KGHDR, CDR2 SFDVKD. The ends were cut back, 2 bases at V and 0 bases at J, with 3 bases in the middle.

This chain connects TRBV4-2 to TRBJ2-7; D is tentatively TRBD1 or TRBD2 (5 bases each). The germline gives CDR1 LGHNA, CDR2 YNFKEQ. The CDR3 loop spans 13 amino acids. V gave up 5 bases and J gave up 0 bases, with 8 bases separating them. The CDR3: CASSTGPSYEQYF. As DNA, the CDR3 is TGTGCCAGCAGCACGGGACCCTCCTACGAGCAGTACTTC.

This chain joins TRBV7-2 and TRBJ1-2; 9 nucleotides align to TRBD1. The CDR3 covers 14 residues. Germline V gene lookup returns CDR1 SGHTA and CDR2 FQGNSA. The ends lost 5 bases at V and 5 bases at J; junction bases unmatched: 6. CDR3 sequence reads: CASSETGGYYGYTF. DNA of the CDR3: TGTGCCAGCAGCGAAACAGGGGGCTATTATGGCTACACCTTC.

This clonotype showed up just a few times. The CDR3 bases are TGTGCCAGCAGCCAGCAACTAGCGGACTTTAGCACAGATACGCAGTATTTT. It encodes CASSQQLADFSTDTQYF. The rearrangement joins TRBV3-1 to TRBJ2-3, with 8 bases identical to TRBD2. The germline V gene has CDR1 LGHDT and CDR2 YNNKEL (reference sequence). The CDR3 has 17 residues. The V gene end was trimmed by 3 bases and the J gene end by 0 bases; junction bases not matched to a gene: 8.

This chain links TRBV27 with TRBJ2-2; TRBD2 agrees at 7 bases. Germline loops: CDR1 MNHEY, CDR2 SMNVEV (reference sequence). This CDR3 is built from 17 residues. V lost 2 bases to trimming and J lost 4 bases; unmatched junction nucleotides: 10. The CDR3 loop reads CASSLPPLASGTGELFF. The CDR3 DNA is TGTGCCAGCAGTTTACCCCCACTAGCGTCAGGCACCGGGGAGCTGTTTTTT.

The gene calls are TRBV15 and TRBJ1-2; D gene unclear. The CDR3 length is 13 residues. Trimming took off 0 bases at V and 6 bases at J, with 8 bases between the two ends. The germline V gene has CDR1 LNHNV and CDR2 YYDKDF (reference sequence). The CDR3 loop reads CATSRDSRDGYTF. In nucleotides, the CDR3 is TGTGCCACCAGCAGAGATTCCCGAGATGGCTACACCTTC.

This clonotype occurred a few times. The chain links TRBV6-5 to TRBJ2-2; the D call may be TRBD1 or TRBD2 (5 bases each). This CDR3 region has 18 residues. The germline gives CDR1 MNHEY, CDR2 SVGAGI. Trimming took 5 bases from V and 0 from J, leaving 19 bases between them. CDR3 in amino acids: CASSRDRQRATNTGELFF. The CDR3 region has the DNA TGTGCCAGCAGTAGGGACCGACAGCGAGCAACGAACACCGGGGAGCTGTTTTTT.

The chain is built from TRBV20-1 and TRBJ1-5; D perhaps matches TRBD1 (6 bases). V was shortened by 6 bases and J by 4 bases, with 19 bases between the two germline ends. The CDR3 contains 15 residues. Looked up from germline, CDR1 is DFQATT and CDR2 is SNEGSKA (reference sequence). CDR3 bases: TGCAGTGCGAGGGACGGTGGAGGGGGGAATCAGCCCCAGCATTTT. It encodes CSARDGGGGNQPQHF.

Only a few counts were recorded for this clonotype. This chain connects TRBV2 to TRBJ2-5; tentatively, D is TRBD2 (6 bases). CDR1 and CDR2 (germline): SNHLY, FYNNEI. The V end was cut by 1 base, the J end by 2 bases, with 11 bases between. The CDR3 consists of 15 residues. The CDR3 DNA sequence: TGTGCCAGCAGTGAAGGCGGGGACGGACAAGAGACCCAGTACTTC. Translating it yields CASSEGGDGQETQYF.

The V call is TRBV5-1, the J call TRBJ2-1; tentative D call: TRBD1 (6 bases). CDR1 is SGHRS, CDR2 YFSETQ, per germline. The V end lost 1 base, the J end lost 4 bases, and 12 bases lay between the germline ends. This CDR3 region has 15 residues. The CDR3 protein is CASSLYRDGYNEQFF. The CDR3 region has the DNA TGCGCCAGCAGCTTGTACAGGGATGGGTACAATGAGCAGTTCTTC.

This clonotype has more than one count but fewer than ten. This chain joins TRBV10-3 and TRBJ2-3, with TRBD2 matching 9 bases. Germline CDR1 and CDR2: ENHRY and SYGVKD. CDR3 length: 17 amino acids. V shed 1 base, J shed 1 base, and the junction held 6 bases outside the gene matches. The CDR3 reads CAISELRGGAGTDTQYF. For the CDR3, the DNA is TGTGCCATCAGTGAGTTGCGGGGGGGCGCGGGCACAGATACGCAGTATTTT.

The chain combines TRBV5-5 with TRBJ2-1; 7 bases align to TRBD1. The CDR3 is 15 residues long. After removal of 3 bases from V and 6 bases from J, the junction contained 9 bases not matched to a gene. Germline V gene lookup returns CDR1 SGHKS and CDR2 YYEKEE (reference sequence). The CDR3 DNA reads TGTGCCAGCAGCTCGTATAGAGGGGGCATCAATGAGCAGTTCTTC. Its protein is CASSSYRGGINEQFF.

V usage is TRBV15 and J usage is TRBJ1-5; no clear D. CDR1 and CDR2 from the germline V gene are LNHNV and YYDKDF (reference sequence). The germline V and J ends were trimmed by 1 base and 9 bases, with 16 bases remaining between them. The CDR3 loop spans 15 amino acids. The CDR3 sequence: CATSRGGYDFTPQHF. In DNA, the CDR3 is TGTGCCACCAGCAGAGGAGGGTACGATTTTACGCCCCAGCATTTT.

Turning to this clonotype: At one of its ends the junction is not consistent with the germline gene, which may arise from a read error. The chain uses TRBV4-3 and TRBJ1-2, with TRBD1 as a possible D gene (5 bases). CDR3 size: 18 residues. Germline CDR1 reads LGHNA; CDR2 reads YSLEER. CDR3 nucleotide sequence: TGCGCCAGCAGCCAACGTATTACTCCAGGAGGGGCTAACTCTGGCTACACCTTC. Its translation is CASSQRITPGGANSGYTF.

This chain joins TRBV4-1 and TRBJ1-2; weak D call: TRBD1 (6 bases). Trimming removed 4 bases at V and 4 bases at J, with 19 bases between. The CDR3 is made up of 16 amino acids. CDR1 and CDR2 (germline): MGHRA, YSYEKL. This chain's CDR3 is CASSPASGARGYGYTF. The DNA for the CDR3 is TGCGCCAGCAGCCCCGCCTCAGGGGCGAGGGGCTATGGCTACACCTTC.

The CDR3 nucleotides read TGTGCCAGCAGTTACTCGCAGGTTAGCACAGATACGCAGTATTTT. Translated: CASSYSQVSTDTQYF. The genes are TRBV6-5 and TRBJ2-3; no definite D call. Per the germline V gene, CDR1 is MNHEY and CDR2 is SVGAGI. V was trimmed by 0 bases and J by 0 bases, leaving 7 bases between them. The length of the CDR3 is 15 residues.

The chain is built from TRBV27 and TRBJ2-2; D is possibly TRBD1 (5 bases). V shed 2 bases and J shed 7 bases, with 11 bases lying between them. The CDR3 has 14 amino acids. Germline values: CDR1 MNHEY, CDR2 SMNVEV (reference sequence). CDR3 in amino acids: CASSLAGYSGELFF. The CDR3 coding sequence is TGTGCCAGCAGTTTAGCAGGGTACAGCGGGGAGCTGTTTTTT.

Only a few counts were recorded for this clonotype. The V gene is TRBV5-6, the J gene TRBJ2-7; maybe TRBD1 (6 bases). The germline V gene has CDR1 SGHDT and CDR2 YYEEEE. V shed 4 bases and J shed 2 bases, with 16 bases lying between them. This CDR3 is 15 amino acids long. CDR3 DNA: TGTGCCAGCAGCACCGGACAGATTACTGCCTACGAGCAGTACTTC. Translated: CASSTGQITAYEQYF.

The chain joins TRBV6-5 to TRBJ1-1; TRBD1 matches at 8 bases. Per germline, CDR1 MNHEY and CDR2 SVGAGI. The CDR3 has 16 amino acids. Losses at the gene ends were 6 bases for V and 4 bases for J; bases not matched to a gene: 13. CDR3 nucleotides: TGTGCCAGCAGGTCCCCGGGACAGGCCGCTTTCACTGAAGCTTTCTTT. It yields the protein CASRSPGQAAFTEAFF.

The rearrangement uses TRBV19 and TRBJ1-2; 7 positions match TRBD1. Unmatched junction bases numbered 4, after V lost 9 bases and J lost 0 bases. The germline V gene encodes CDR1 LNHDA and CDR2 SQIVND (reference sequence). The CDR3 sequence is 13 residues long. CDR3 coding DNA: TGTGCCAGCGGGGACAGTTCTAACTATGGCTACACCTTC. Protein sequence: CASGDSSNYGYTF.

The V and J genes are TRBV20-1 and TRBJ2-1; 7 nucleotides agree with TRBD1. CDR1 and CDR2 (germline): DFQATT, SNEGSKA (reference sequence). The trim removed 3 bases at V and 7 bases at J, leaving 9 bases unmatched. The CDR3 sequence is 14 residues long. The chain's CDR3 is CSASKRARGNEQFF. The DNA of the CDR3 is TGCAGTGCTAGTAAGAGGGCCAGGGGGAATGAGCAGTTCTTC.

In its sample, this clonotype was seen a few times. The rearrangement links TRBV30 to TRBJ2-3; D is possibly TRBD1 or TRBD2 (5 bases each). The V end lost 0 bases, the J end lost 6 bases, and 13 bases lay between the germline ends. The CDR3 length is 14 residues. Germline CDR1 and CDR2: GTSNPN and SVGIG (reference sequence). The CDR3 protein is CAWSVGAGVDTQYF. As DNA, the CDR3 is TGTGCCTGGAGTGTCGGGGCCGGCGTTGATACGCAGTATTTT.

This clonotype was counted only a few times. CDR3 DNA: TGTGCCAGCAGCCTCTTTCAGGGACAGGGGGGATCAGGCTACACCTTC. Protein sequence: CASSLFQGQGGSGYTF. The chain links TRBV7-8 to TRBJ1-2; 11 nucleotides align to TRBD1. Trimming at V came to 5 bases and at J to 8 bases, leaving 13 bases not matched to a gene. Germline V CDR1 and CDR2: SGHVS, FQNEAQ. CDR3 length: 16 amino acids.

This clonotype occurred a few times. This chain uses TRBV9 with TRBJ1-1, with D possibly matching TRBD1 (5 bases). The ends were cut back, 0 bases at V and 1 base at J, with 16 bases in the middle. The CDR3 has 17 residues. Per the germline V gene, CDR1 is SGDLS and CDR2 is YYNGEE. CDR3 loop: CASSVATSTVGNTEAFF. CDR3 in DNA: TGTGCCAGCAGCGTAGCTACATCGACAGTGGGGAACACTGAAGCTTTCTTT. Combining the CDR3 with reference TRBV9 and TRBJ1-1 gives the whole variable domain DSGVTQTPKHLITATGQRVTLRCSPRSGDLSVYWYQQSLDQGLQFLIQYYNGEERAKGNILERFSAQQFPDLHSELNLSSLELGDSALYFCASSVATSTVGNTEAFFGQGTRLTVV.

The J gene is TRBJ2-1, the V gene TRBV20-1; D is unclear. This CDR3 comprises 10 residues. V was trimmed by 6 bases and J by 7 bases, leaving 7 bases between them. Germline loops: CDR1 DFQATT, CDR2 SNEGSKA (reference sequence). CDR3 sequence: CSARSNEQFF. The CDR3 DNA is TGCAGTGCCCGCTCAAATGAGCAGTTCTTC.

This clonotype was counted between two and nine times. The chain employs TRBV5-6 and TRBJ1-1; D is uncertain. The germline V gene has CDR1 SGHDT and CDR2 YYEEEE. The CDR3 length is 17 residues. The V end lost 0 bases, the J end lost 10 bases, and 25 bases lay between the germline ends. The chain's CDR3 is CASSLETGSSWRMGAFF. Written as DNA, the CDR3 is TGTGCCAGCAGCTTGGAGACGGGGTCTAGCTGGCGCATGGGAGCTTTCTTT.

This clonotype was seen a few times. This chain links TRBV24-1 with TRBJ2-1; the match to TRBD2 covers 7 bases. The CDR3 consists of 15 residues. With V trimmed by 4 bases and J by 0 bases, 2 bases remained unmatched. In germline, CDR1 is KGHDR, CDR2 SFDVKD. The chain's CDR3 is CATSERGSSYNEQFF. In DNA, the CDR3 is TGTGCCACCAGTGAACGCGGGAGCTCCTACAATGAGCAGTTCTTC.